The text below deals with one TCR beta chain. The source of the sample is a study of blood T cell repertoires in COVID-19. Study information: Spain, Italy and the United States supplied samples that represented acute and convalescent COVID-19. From T cells, B-cell-depleted T cells, or PBMCs came the material, which was cDNA or gDNA.

Per the original methods: Reference gene primer amplification gave nucleated cell count estimates. Clones were read by immunoSEQ multiplex PCR, and TCRdb kept only the in-frame ones, dropping some. V, J and clone size are taken as reported in that table, and D and trimming were inferred from the DNA itself. The table shows roughly 82,000 clones, with 82% occurring only once. The germline gives CDR1 SGHVS, CDR2 FQNEAQ. CDR3 length equals 16 residues. V dropped 0 bases and J dropped 2; count of bases not matched to a gene: 2. Material: peripheral blood. The receptor was derived from a man between 60 and 75 years old with acute or convalescent COVID-19. The rearrangement uses TRBV7-8 and TRBJ2-1; 9 bases agree with TRBD2. The CDR3 DNA sequence: TGTGCCAGCAGCTTAGCGGCTAGCGGGACCTACAATGAGCAGTTCTTC. The encoded protein is CASSLAASGTYNEQFF.